Following are 5 T cell receptor beta chains from one sample sequenced in a study of T cells in Graves' hyperthyroidism and ophthalmopathy. The source material, RNA transcripts, was used to amplify TCR beta CDR3 regions. HTBI primers were used for first-round RT-PCR of the TCR CDR3. TCRdb used MiXCR to reprocess the multiplex PCR reads, holding one entry per CDR3 protein. The profile shows fewer than 900,000 distinct CDR3 sequences, less than 20% of them singletons. Sequencing was carried out using blood. The receptors originated from a man younger than 35 with Graves' hyperthyroidism.

CDR3 nucleotide sequence: TGTGCCAGCAGTACTCGGACTAGCGGGAGGATTAACACCGGGGAGCTGTTTTTT. It specifies CASSTRTSGRINTGELFF. The chain is built from TRBV12-3 or TRBV12-4 and TRBJ2-2, with 14 positions matching TRBD2. Trimming cost V 5 bases and J 2 bases; bases outside gene matches: 7. The CDR3 has 18 amino acids.

This clonotype has just one count. The rearrangement links TRBV2 to TRBJ1-5, with 7 bases lining up with TRBD1. In germline, CDR1 is SNHLY, CDR2 FYNNEI. The CDR3 is made up of 13 amino acids. The V segment lost 5 bases and the J segment 6 bases; nucleotides outside the gene matches: 4. CDR3 sequence: CASSWDSSQPQHF. In DNA, the CDR3 is TGTGCCAGCAGTTGGGACAGCTCTCAGCCCCAGCATTTT.

This clonotype appeared many times. The V gene is TRBV2, the J gene TRBJ1-6; D ambiguous. The germline V and J ends were trimmed by 3 bases and 10 bases, with 7 bases remaining between them. CDR1 is SNHLY, CDR2 FYNNEI, per germline. The CDR3 contains 12 residues. The CDR3 sequence is CASSEARSPLHF. The CDR3 region has the DNA TGTGCCAGCAGTGAGGCGAGGTCACCCCTCCACTTT.

The rearrangement joins TRBV11-2 to TRBJ1-5; D call uncertain. This CDR3 has 13 residues. Germline V gene data show CDR1 as SGHAT and CDR2 as FQNNGV. Trimming stripped 3 bases from V and 6 bases from J, with 9 bases between. The CDR3 region has the DNA TGTGCCAGCAGCTTCAGTGAAGGTCAGCCCCAGCATTTT. This sequence encodes CASSFSEGQPQHF.

This clonotype was detected many times. The chain has TRBV2 and TRBJ1-1; D is uncertain. V was clipped by 7 bases and J by 1 base, with 7 bases between them. The CDR3 extends over 12 amino acids. Germline CDR1 and CDR2: SNHLY and FYNNEI. The CDR3 DNA is TGTGCCAGCATCCCGGCGAACACTGAAGCTTTCTTT. Its translation: CASIPANTEAFF.